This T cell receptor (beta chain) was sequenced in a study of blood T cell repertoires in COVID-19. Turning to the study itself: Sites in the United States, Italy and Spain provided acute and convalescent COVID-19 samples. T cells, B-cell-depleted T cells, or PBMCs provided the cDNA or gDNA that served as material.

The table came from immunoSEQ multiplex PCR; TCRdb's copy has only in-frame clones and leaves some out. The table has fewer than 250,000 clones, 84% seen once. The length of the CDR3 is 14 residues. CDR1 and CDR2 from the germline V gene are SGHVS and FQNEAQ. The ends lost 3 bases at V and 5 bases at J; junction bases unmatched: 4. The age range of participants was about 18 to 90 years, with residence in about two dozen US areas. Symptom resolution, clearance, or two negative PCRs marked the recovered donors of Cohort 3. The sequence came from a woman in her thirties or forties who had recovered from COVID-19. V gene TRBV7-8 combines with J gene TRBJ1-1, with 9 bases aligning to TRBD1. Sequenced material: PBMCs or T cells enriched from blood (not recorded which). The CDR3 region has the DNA TGTGCCAGCAGCTTCCGGACAGGGGTGACTGAAGCTTTCTTT. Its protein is CASSFRTGVTEAFF.